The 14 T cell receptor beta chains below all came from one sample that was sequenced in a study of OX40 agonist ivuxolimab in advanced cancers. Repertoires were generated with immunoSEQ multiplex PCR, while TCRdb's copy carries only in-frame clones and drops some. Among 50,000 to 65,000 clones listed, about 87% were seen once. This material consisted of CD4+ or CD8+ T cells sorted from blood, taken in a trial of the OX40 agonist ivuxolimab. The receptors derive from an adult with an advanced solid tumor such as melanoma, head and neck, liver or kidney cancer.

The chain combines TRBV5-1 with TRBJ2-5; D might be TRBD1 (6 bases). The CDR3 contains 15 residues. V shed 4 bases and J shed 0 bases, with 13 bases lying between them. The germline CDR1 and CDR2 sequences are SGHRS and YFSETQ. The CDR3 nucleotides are TGCGCCAGCAGCCGTCAACAGGGAAACCAAGAGACCCAGTACTTC. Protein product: CASSRQQGNQETQYF.

The CDR3: CASSQPRDRGLEDEQFF. CDR3 in DNA: TGTGCCAGCAGCCAACCCCGGGACAGGGGGCTGGAGGATGAGCAGTTCTTC. This chain connects TRBV7-8 to TRBJ2-1; the match to TRBD1 covers 12 bases. CDR1 and CDR2 from the germline V gene are SGHVS and FQNEAQ. This CDR3 spans 17 amino acids. Trimming at V came to 5 bases and at J to 8 bases, leaving 13 bases not matched to a gene.

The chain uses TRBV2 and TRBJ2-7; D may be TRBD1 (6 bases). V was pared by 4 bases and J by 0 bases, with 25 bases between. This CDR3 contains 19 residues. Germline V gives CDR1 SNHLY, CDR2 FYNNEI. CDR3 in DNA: TGTGCCAGCAGTGGGGGAAGGACCCAGGGGTATTCCAACTCCTACGAGCAGTACTTC. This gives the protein CASSGGRTQGYSNSYEQYF.

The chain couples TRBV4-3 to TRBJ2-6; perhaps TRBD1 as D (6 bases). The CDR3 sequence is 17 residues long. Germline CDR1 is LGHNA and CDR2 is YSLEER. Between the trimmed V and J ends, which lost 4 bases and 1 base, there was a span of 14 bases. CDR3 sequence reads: CASSPRTALSGANVLTF. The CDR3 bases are TGCGCCAGCAGCCCACGGACAGCCCTATCTGGGGCCAACGTCCTGACTTTC.

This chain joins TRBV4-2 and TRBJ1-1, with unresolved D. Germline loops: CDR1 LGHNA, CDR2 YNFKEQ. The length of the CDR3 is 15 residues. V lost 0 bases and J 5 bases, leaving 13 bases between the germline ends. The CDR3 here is CASSQDEQAGTEAFF. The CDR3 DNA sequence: TGTGCCAGCAGCCAAGATGAGCAGGCGGGGACTGAAGCTTTCTTT.

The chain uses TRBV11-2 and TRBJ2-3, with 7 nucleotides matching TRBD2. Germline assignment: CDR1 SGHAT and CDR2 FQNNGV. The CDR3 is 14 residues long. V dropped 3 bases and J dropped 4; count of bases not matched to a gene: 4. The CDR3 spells CASSFSGGSDTQYF. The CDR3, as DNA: TGTGCCAGCAGCTTCTCGGGGGGATCAGATACGCAGTATTTT.

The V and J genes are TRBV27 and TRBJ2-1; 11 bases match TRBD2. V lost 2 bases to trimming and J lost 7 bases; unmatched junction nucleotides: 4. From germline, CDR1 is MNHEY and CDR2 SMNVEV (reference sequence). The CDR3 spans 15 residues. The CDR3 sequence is CASSLILAGENEQFF. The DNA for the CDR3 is TGTGCCAGCAGTTTAATACTAGCGGGAGAGAATGAGCAGTTCTTC.

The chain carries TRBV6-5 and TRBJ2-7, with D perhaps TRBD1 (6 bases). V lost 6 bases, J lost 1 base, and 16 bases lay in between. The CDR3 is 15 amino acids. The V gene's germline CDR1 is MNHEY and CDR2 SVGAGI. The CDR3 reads CASRGAARRSYEQYF. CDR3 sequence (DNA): TGTGCCAGCAGGGGGGCGGCTCGTCGGTCCTACGAGCAGTACTTC.

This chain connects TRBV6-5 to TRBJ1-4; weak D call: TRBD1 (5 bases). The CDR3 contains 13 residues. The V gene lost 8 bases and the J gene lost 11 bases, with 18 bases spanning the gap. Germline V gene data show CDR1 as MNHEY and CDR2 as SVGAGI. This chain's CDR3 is CASSIGAANKLFF. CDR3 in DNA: TGTGCCAGCTCAATCGGGGCAGCCAATAAACTGTTTTTT.

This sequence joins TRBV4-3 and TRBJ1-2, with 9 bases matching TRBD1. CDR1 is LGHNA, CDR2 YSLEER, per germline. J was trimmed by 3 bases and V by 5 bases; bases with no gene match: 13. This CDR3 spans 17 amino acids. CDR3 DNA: TGCGCCAGCAGCGTAACCCTCCGGGACAGGGAATACTATGGCTACACCTTC. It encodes CASSVTLRDREYYGYTF.

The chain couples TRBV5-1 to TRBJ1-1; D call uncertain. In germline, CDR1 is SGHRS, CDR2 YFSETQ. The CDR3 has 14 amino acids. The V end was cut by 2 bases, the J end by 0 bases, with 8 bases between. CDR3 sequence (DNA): TGCGCCAGCAGCTTACATACCATGAACACTGAAGCTTTCTTT. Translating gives CASSLHTMNTEAFF.

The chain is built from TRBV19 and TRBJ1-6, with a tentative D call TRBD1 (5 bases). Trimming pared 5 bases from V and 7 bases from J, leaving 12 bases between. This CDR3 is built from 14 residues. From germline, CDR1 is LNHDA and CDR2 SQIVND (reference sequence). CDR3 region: CASSLGPRNSPLHF. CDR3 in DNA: TGTGCCAGTAGTCTGGGACCGAGAAATTCACCCCTCCACTTT.

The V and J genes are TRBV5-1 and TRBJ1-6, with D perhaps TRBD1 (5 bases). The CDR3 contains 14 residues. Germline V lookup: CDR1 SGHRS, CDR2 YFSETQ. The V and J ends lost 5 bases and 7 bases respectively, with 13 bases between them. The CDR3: CASSGGSPNSPLHF. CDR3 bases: TGCGCCAGCAGTGGGGGATCCCCAAATTCACCCCTCCACTTT.

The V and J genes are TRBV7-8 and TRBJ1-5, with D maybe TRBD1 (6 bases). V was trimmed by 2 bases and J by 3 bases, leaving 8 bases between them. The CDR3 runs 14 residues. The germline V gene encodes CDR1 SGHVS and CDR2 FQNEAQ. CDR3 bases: TGTGCCAGCAGCTTATCAGGGGCCAATCAGCCCCAGCATTTT. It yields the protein CASSLSGANQPQHF. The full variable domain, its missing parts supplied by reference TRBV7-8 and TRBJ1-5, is GAGVSQSPRYKVAKRGQDVALRCDPISGHVSLFWYQQALGQGPEFLTYFQNEAQLDKSGLPSDRFFAERPEGSVSTLKIQRTQQEDSAVYLCASSLSGANQPQHFGDGTRLSIL.